This TCR beta chain is drawn from a study of CD8+ T cells in alopecia areata. Study-wide context: Patients took tofacitinib for 6 to 18 months, followed by 6 drug-free months.

The treatment is: oral pan-JAK inhibitor, 5-10 mg twice daily. Investigators isolated RNA and reverse transcribed it into cDNA to act as the sequencing template. Produced via immunoSEQ multiplex PCR; TCRdb's table is partial and in-frame only. The sample records 180,000 or so clones, about half being singletons. Notes on the study in general: While patients received tofacitinib, many expanded lesional clones remained present in scalp and blood. Higher clonality was seen in lesional scalp than in normal scalp, especially in alopecia totalis/universalis.

Note on this clone: Its antigen is not known.

CDR3 size: 17 residues. Germline CDR1 MNHEY, CDR2 SMNVEV (reference sequence). V lost 7 bases to trimming and J lost 0 bases, with 19 bases between them. The clonotype was recovered from a human donor with alopecia areata. This specimen was CD8+ T cells sorted from blood, taken at week 52, from a patient treated with tofacitinib. The J gene is TRBJ1-5, the V gene TRBV27; no definite D call. In DNA form, the CDR3 reads TGTGCCAGCAAACCGGGATCACTTCTTCATAGCAATCAGCCCCAGCATTTT. Protein product: CASKPGSLLHSNQPQHF.